One TCR beta chain is described in this entry. Its antigen is unidentified. The sample belongs to a study of molecular identifiers for immune sequencing clone quantification. Study-wide results and limits: Whereas naive cells kept under 1% of molecules in clones above 20 RNA copies, such clones held over 99% in effectors.

The CDR3 contains 14 residues. With V trimmed by 1 base and J by 5 bases, 4 bases remained unmatched. Germline CDR1 reads SGHDT; CDR2 reads YYEEEE. The bulk TCR libraries were made with methods described before and with listed TCR primers. MiXCR was run by TCRdb on the PCR reads, yielding one entry per CDR3 protein. The sample lists around 100,000 distinct CDR3 sequences, over 30% seen once, with less than 5% in the top ten. Source material for naive CD8 libraries was roughly 20,000 to 1,100,000 sorted cells, with 10%, 30% or 50% RNA. J is TRBJ2-7 and V is TRBV5-6; 9 nucleotides line up with TRBD1. Material: naive CD8+ T cells from blood, with Jurkat cell RNA spiked in. Described subset: FACS-sorted CD8+CD4-CCR7+CD45RA+ naive T cells. This receptor was obtained from a human donor in good health. Some libraries in this study had Jurkat cell RNA spiked in. For the CDR3, the DNA is TGTGCCAGCAGCTTGAGGACAGGGGCCAACGAGCAGTACTTC. As protein: CASSLRTGANEQYF.